Listed below are T cell receptor beta chains from one sample, sequenced in a study of Graves' ophthalmopathy and Graves' hyperthyroidism. TCRdb reanalysed the multiplex PCR reads using MiXCR and keeps one entry per CDR3 protein. This table holds 400,000 to 450,000 distinct CDR3 sequences, under 25% found once. The sample consisted of peripheral blood. The receptors come from a woman between 18 and 29 years old with stable Graves' hyperthyroidism. CDR3s include the opening cysteine and the closing phenylalanine or tryptophan. The order of the fields is V gene, J gene, CDR3 protein.

>TRBV3-1|TRBJ2-5
CASSQDTSAETQYF
>TRBV4-2|TRBJ1-1
CASSQVINTEAFF
>TRBV2|TRBJ2-5
CASSARLAGGLYQETQYF
>TRBV24-1|TRBJ1-3
CATSDGHGNTIYF
>TRBV4-1|TRBJ2-7
CASSQGQLSSYEQYF
>TRBV20-1|TRBJ2-7
CSARTSGRVEQYF
>TRBV9|TRBJ1-2
CASSALTAYGYTF
>TRBV6-1|TRBJ1-2
CASSEANYGYTF
>TRBV12-3/TRBV12-4|TRBJ1-1
CASSLVGQTRGTEAFF
>TRBV28|TRBJ1-2
CASSQYVADNYGYTF
>TRBV12-3/TRBV12-4|TRBJ1-1
CASSYGTLGTEAFF
>TRBV18|TRBJ1-6
CASSPIQAPNSPLHF
>TRBV6-1|TRBJ1-5
CASSAIWTEVSNQPQHF
>TRBV5-1|TRBJ1-1
CASSLRFLTEAFF
>TRBV29-1|TRBJ2-7
CSVAHGGGFNYEQYF
>TRBV6-5|TRBJ2-7
CASSYSVLGAYEQYF
>TRBV6-1|TRBJ2-2
CASSEKTSGRTNTGELFF
>TRBV28|TRBJ1-5
CASSLRGSGFQPQHF
>TRBV6-1|TRBJ1-2
CASEAEQISTYGYTF
>TRBV25-1|TRBJ2-2
CASSPLTVNTGELFF
>TRBV20-1|TRBJ2-2
CSAMGNTGELFF
>TRBV11-2|TRBJ2-7
CASSHWTGGNEQYF
>TRBV19|TRBJ1-3
CASSRNREAGNTIYF
>TRBV11-2|TRBJ2-5
CASRRGTGLGETQYF
>TRBV4-1|TRBJ1-2
CASSQDLSSLPGFGGYTF
>TRBV5-1|TRBJ2-7
CASRPNRDSSYEQYF
>TRBV6-1|TRBJ2-7
CASSEEARYEQYF
>TRBV10-3|TRBJ2-7
CAISDMSSGSSFYEQYF
>TRBV27|TRBJ1-1
CASILGQYTEAFF
>TRBV20-1|TRBJ2-5
CSATDSLQETQYF
>TRBV7-3|TRBJ2-2
CASSSQQGTGELFF
>TRBV6-5|TRBJ1-1
CASSYDKGPGAFF
>TRBV11-1|TRBJ1-5
CASSLSEGQPQHF
>TRBV15|TRBJ2-7
CATSRGTSYEQYF
>TRBV9|TRBJ2-7
CASSYILGGEQYF
>TRBV6-1|TRBJ2-2
CASSERQFIGELFF
>TRBV27|TRBJ1-1
CASNGGRGLVDTEAFF
>TRBV12-3/TRBV12-4|TRBJ1-2
CASRPGSLYKTGYGYTF
>TRBV12-3/TRBV12-4|TRBJ2-4
CASSLANQKNIKYF
>TRBV28|TRBJ2-5
CASSTKSGGRGYF
>TRBV27|TRBJ2-5
CASSQPVGYGWTQYF
>TRBV3-1|TRBJ1-5
CASSQDLTQNQPQHF
>TRBV29-1|TRBJ1-1
CSVAGGAGRLNTEAFF
>TRBV2|TRBJ1-1
CASRYPQGARTEAFF
>TRBV28|TRBJ2-7
CASSLWRTSGTYEQYF
>TRBV12-3/TRBV12-4|TRBJ2-7
CASSLHRESYEQYF
>TRBV20-1|TRBJ2-7
CSARVGRGPYEQYF
>TRBV6-1|TRBJ1-1
CASSETENTEAFF
>TRBV15|TRBJ2-7
CATSREGRGEGYEQYF
>TRBV6-2/TRBV6-3|TRBJ2-5
CASSYSRTSHQETQYF
>TRBV18|TRBJ1-2
CASSYRQVSNYGYTF
>TRBV4-1|TRBJ2-7
CASSRTALAGGPHEQYF
>TRBV25-1|TRBJ1-1
CASSEPQPFGNTEAFF
>TRBV7-9|TRBJ1-1
CASSSYTGGSRAFF
>TRBV30|TRBJ1-5
CAWSVKRLRNQPQHF
>TRBV28|TRBJ1-6
CASSLDGVGSPLHF
>TRBV5-1|TRBJ1-2
CASSTGGNYGYTF
>TRBV30|TRBJ1-1
CAFSPDRDTEAFF
>TRBV24-1|TRBJ2-7
CATSDWTGTIQYF
>TRBV6-5|TRBJ1-2
CASSYEGWQGYTF